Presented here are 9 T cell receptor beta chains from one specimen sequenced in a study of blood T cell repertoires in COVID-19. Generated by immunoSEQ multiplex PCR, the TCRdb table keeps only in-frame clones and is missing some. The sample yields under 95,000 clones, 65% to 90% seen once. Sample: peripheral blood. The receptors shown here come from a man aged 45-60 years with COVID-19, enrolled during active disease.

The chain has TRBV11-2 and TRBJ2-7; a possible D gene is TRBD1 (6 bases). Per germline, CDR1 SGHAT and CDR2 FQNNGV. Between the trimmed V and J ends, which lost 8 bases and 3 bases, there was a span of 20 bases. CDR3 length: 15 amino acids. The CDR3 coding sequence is TGTGCCAGCGTTTCATTGGGGGCCTTAGTCTACGAGCAGTACTTC. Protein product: CASVSLGALVYEQYF.

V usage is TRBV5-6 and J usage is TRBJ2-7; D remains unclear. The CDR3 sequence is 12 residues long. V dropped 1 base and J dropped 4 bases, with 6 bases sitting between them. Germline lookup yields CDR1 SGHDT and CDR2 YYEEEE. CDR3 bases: TGTGCCAGCAGCTTGTTCCAGTACGAGCAGTACTTC. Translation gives CASSLFQYEQYF.

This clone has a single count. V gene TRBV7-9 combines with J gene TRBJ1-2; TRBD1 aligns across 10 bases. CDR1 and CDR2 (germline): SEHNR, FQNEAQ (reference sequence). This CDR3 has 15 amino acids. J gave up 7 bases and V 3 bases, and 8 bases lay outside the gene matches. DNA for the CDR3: TGTGCCAGCAGCTTCCCGGGACAGGGGAAGCGTGGCTACACCTTC. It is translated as CASSFPGQGKRGYTF.

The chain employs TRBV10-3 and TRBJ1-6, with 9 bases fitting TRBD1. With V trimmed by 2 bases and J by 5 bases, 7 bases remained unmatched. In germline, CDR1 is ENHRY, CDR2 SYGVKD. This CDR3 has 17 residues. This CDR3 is CAISEVDRGLNNSPLHF. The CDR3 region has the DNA TGTGCCATCAGTGAGGTGGACAGGGGCTTGAATAATTCACCCCTCCACTTT.

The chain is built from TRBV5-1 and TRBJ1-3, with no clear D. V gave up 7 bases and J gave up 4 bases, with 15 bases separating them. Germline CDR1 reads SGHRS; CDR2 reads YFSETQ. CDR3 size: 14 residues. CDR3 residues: CASRVGLSGNTIYF. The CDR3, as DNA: TGCGCCAGCCGAGTAGGACTCTCGGGAAACACCATATATTTT.

The CDR3 reads CASRGSGRAHEQYF. The CDR3 region has the DNA TGTGCCAGCAGGGGGAGCGGGAGGGCCCACGAGCAGTACTTC. The V call is TRBV6-5, the J call TRBJ2-7, with TRBD2 matching over 10 bases. The CDR3 totals 14 residues. In germline, CDR1 is MNHEY, CDR2 SVGAGI. J was trimmed by 5 bases and V by 6 bases; bases with no gene match: 7.

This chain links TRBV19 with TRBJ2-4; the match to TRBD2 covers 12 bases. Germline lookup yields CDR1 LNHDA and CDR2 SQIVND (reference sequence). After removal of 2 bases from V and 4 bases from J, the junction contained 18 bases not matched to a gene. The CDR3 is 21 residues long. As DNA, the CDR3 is TGTGCCAGTAGTATATTCGGGGCTAGCGGGAGGGACCGACTCCAAAAAAACATTCAGTACTTC. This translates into CASSIFGASGRDRLQKNIQYF.

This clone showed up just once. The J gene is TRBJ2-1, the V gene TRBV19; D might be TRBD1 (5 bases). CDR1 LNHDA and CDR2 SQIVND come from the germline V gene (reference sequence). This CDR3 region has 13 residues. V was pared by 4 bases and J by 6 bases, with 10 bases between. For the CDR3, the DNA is TGTGCCAGTAGTAACAGGATGTCCAATGAGCAGTTCTTC. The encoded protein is CASSNRMSNEQFF. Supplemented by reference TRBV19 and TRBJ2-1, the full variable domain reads DGGITQSPKYLFRKEGQNVTLSCEQNLNHDAMYWYRQDPGQGLRLIYYSQIVNDFQKGDIAEGYSVSREKKESFPLTVTSAQKNPTAFYLCASSNRMSNEQFFGPGTRLTVL.

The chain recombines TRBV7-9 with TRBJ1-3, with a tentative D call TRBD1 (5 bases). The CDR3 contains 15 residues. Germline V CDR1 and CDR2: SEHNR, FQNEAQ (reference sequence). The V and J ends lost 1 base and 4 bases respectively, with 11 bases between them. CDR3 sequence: CASSLVGQGGNTIYF. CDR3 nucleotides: TGTGCCAGCAGCTTAGTTGGTCAGGGAGGAAACACCATATATTTT. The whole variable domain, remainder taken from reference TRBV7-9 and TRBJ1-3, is DTGVSQNPRHKITKRGQNVTFRCDPISEHNRLYWYRQTLGQGPEFLTYFQNEAQLEKSRLLSDRFSAERPKGSFSTLEIQRTEQGDSAMYLCASSLVGQGGNTIYFGEGSWLTVV.